The rows below give T cell receptor beta chains drawn from one sample of a study of vaccination effects on CD4 cells after COVID-19. Method: immunoSEQ multiplex PCR; TCRdb's copy keeps in-frame clones and lacks some. Of about 40,000 clones detected, around two thirds appear once; the ten largest clones hold approximately 8%. No antigen is known for these receptors. Sequencing was performed on CD4+ T cells from PBMCs cultured without peptide, taken after COVID-19 vaccination. These receptors were taken from a human donor who received a COVID-19 vaccine. The conserved cysteine and the conserved F or W are not part of the CDR3 here. The D gene is left open where the match is weak.

J,V,length,D,CDR3
TRBJ1-1,TRBV5-4,14,TRBD1,ASSPTGDRGHTEAF
TRBJ2-5,TRBV2,12,TRBD1,ASGGTGGGETQY
TRBJ1-2,TRBV6-4,11,NA,ASSAGLNYGYT
TRBJ1-1,TRBV5-1,13,NA,ASSQPETGNTEAF
TRBJ2-3,TRBV6-1,15,TRBD2,ASSEIGRESRWDTQY
TRBJ1-1,TRBV24-1,13,NA,ATLVRGTLNTEAF
TRBJ1-6,TRBV5-6,14,TRBD1,ASSMQGASYNSPLH
TRBJ1-2,TRBV15,11,TRBD1,ATSRAGQGGYT
TRBJ1-1,TRBV30,12,NA,AWQPGHRNTEAF
TRBJ2-7,TRBV25-1,13,TRBD2,ASSDVGLAGDEQY